The 16 T cell receptor beta chains below all came from one sample that was sequenced in a study of T cell changes during pregnancy in multiple sclerosis. Sequencing was performed with immunoSEQ multiplex PCR; in TCRdb, only in-frame clones are kept and a portion is missing. This sample has about 31,000 clones; 87% occur once, and the top ten carry about 9.5%. Source: CD8+ T cells from peripheral blood mononuclear cells, taken in the first trimester of pregnancy. The receptors here all came from a female donor with multiple sclerosis, enrolled in a pregnancy study.

The genes are TRBV2 and TRBJ2-2; TRBD2 matches 7 bases. Germline V gives CDR1 SNHLY, CDR2 FYNNEI. CDR3 size: 17 residues. The V segment lost 8 bases and the J segment 4 bases; nucleotides outside the gene matches: 16. In nucleotides, the CDR3 is TGTGCCAGCCAGGGTAGCGGGCTGGCTTTGGTCACCGGGGAGCTGTTTTTT. It encodes CASQGSGLALVTGELFF.

V usage is TRBV7-8 and J usage is TRBJ2-7; possible D gene TRBD2, 6 bases. This CDR3 spans 14 amino acids. V was pared by 9 bases and J by 0 bases, with 15 bases between. The germline V gene encodes CDR1 SGHVS and CDR2 FQNEAQ. The CDR3 DNA sequence: TGTGCCAGTCAAAGTTGGGGGGTCTCCTACGAGCAGTACTTC. Its protein product is CASQSWGVSYEQYF.

The gene calls are TRBV19 and TRBJ1-1, with a tentative D call TRBD1 (5 bases). CDR1 is LNHDA and CDR2 is SQIVND in the germline V gene (reference sequence). The CDR3 contains 14 residues. V lost 4 bases to trimming and J lost 5 bases, with 14 bases between them. Here the CDR3 DNA reads TGTGCCAGTAGTACGGGACTCCGCGGTACTGAAGCTTTCTTT. It translates to CASSTGLRGTEAFF.

Regarding this clone: At the DNA level, this CDR3 is encoded by other sequences in the same sample as well. The rearrangement joins TRBV4-1 to TRBJ2-7; D remains unclear. The CDR3 extends over 13 amino acids. V lost 0 bases, J lost 4 bases, and 7 bases lay in between. Germline-derived CDR1 and CDR2 are MGHRA and YSYEKL. CDR3 residues: CASSQDLSYEQYF. In nucleotides, the CDR3 is TGCGCCAGCAGCCAAGATCTTTCTTACGAGCAGTACTTC.

The J gene is TRBJ1-1, the V gene TRBV7-2; TRBD1 agrees at 7 bases. Germline CDR1 reads SGHTA; CDR2 reads FQGNSA. This CDR3 has 13 residues. V gave up 1 base and J gave up 6 bases; unmatched junction bases: 2. Here the CDR3 reads CASSLGQGAEAFF. In nucleotides, the CDR3 is TGTGCCAGCAGCTTAGGACAGGGCGCTGAAGCTTTCTTT.

This clone was recorded only once. The V gene is TRBV7-9, the J gene TRBJ2-3; D is perhaps TRBD2 (7 bases). V lost 9 bases, J lost 3 bases, and 13 bases lay in between. The length of the CDR3 is 13 residues. CDR1 is SEHNR and CDR2 is FQNEAQ in the germline V gene (reference sequence). The CDR3 sequence is CASQGGETDTQYF. DNA for the CDR3: TGTGCCAGTCAAGGGGGGGAGACAGATACGCAGTATTTT.

The count of this clone is one. As DNA, the CDR3 is TGTGCCAGTAGTATAGTCCAGGACGGGGAGCTGTTTTTT. Translating gives CASSIVQDGELFF. The chain carries TRBV19 and TRBJ2-2; no definite D call. The length of the CDR3 is 13 residues. Germline V gene data show CDR1 as LNHDA and CDR2 as SQIVND (reference sequence). Trimming took 1 base from V and 7 from J, leaving 7 bases between them.

The CDR3 nucleotides read TGTGCTAGTGGTTTGGGAGACCCGGGGGATCAGCCCCAGCATTTT. This encodes CASGLGDPGDQPQHF. The V gene is TRBV12-5, the J gene TRBJ1-5; maybe TRBD1 (5 bases). V shed 1 base and J shed 5 bases, with 12 bases lying between them. CDR3 size: 15 residues. CDR1 is LGHNT, CDR2 FRNRAP, per germline.

This clone was counted only a few times. This rearrangement joins TRBV7-6 to TRBJ1-6, with D perhaps matching TRBD1 (5 bases). The CDR3 is 14 residues long. V lost 3 bases to trimming and J lost 5 bases, with 8 bases between them. The germline CDR1 and CDR2 sequences are SGHVS and FNYEAQ. The CDR3 loop reads CASSFQGNNSPLHF. CDR3 bases: TGTGCCAGCAGCTTTCAGGGAAATAATTCACCCCTCCACTTT.

CDR3 in DNA: TGTGCCAGCAGCAGGGACAGGCGGGATGAGCAGTTCTTC. Its protein product is CASSRDRRDEQFF. This chain uses TRBV27 with TRBJ2-1, with 8 bases fitting TRBD1. The CDR3 consists of 13 residues. Germline loops: CDR1 MNHEY, CDR2 SMNVEV (reference sequence). After removal of 6 bases from V and 8 bases from J, the junction contained 6 bases not matched to a gene.

The chain joins TRBV19 to TRBJ1-1, with D perhaps TRBD1 (5 bases). V was shortened by 3 bases and J by 6 bases, with 11 bases between the two germline ends. Germline V CDR1 and CDR2: LNHDA, SQIVND (reference sequence). This CDR3 spans 13 amino acids. DNA of the CDR3: TGTGCCAGTAGTATCGGGACGGGGGCTGAAGCTTTCTTT. Translated, it gives CASSIGTGAEAFF.

The chain carries TRBV5-1 and TRBJ2-1, with 12 bases aligning to TRBD2. J was trimmed by 6 bases and V by 4 bases; bases with no gene match: 11. Germline V gene sequence: CDR1 SGHRS, CDR2 YFSETQ. The CDR3 loop spans 17 amino acids. The DNA of the CDR3 is TGCGCCAGCAGCCCCGGACTAGCGGGGACACGGGGCAATGAGCAGTTCTTC. This gives the protein CASSPGLAGTRGNEQFF.

The genes are TRBV27 and TRBJ2-7; maybe TRBD1 (6 bases). Per germline, CDR1 MNHEY and CDR2 SMNVEV (reference sequence). There are 13 residues in the CDR3. Trimming took off 5 bases at V and 2 bases at J, with 10 bases between the two ends. DNA of the CDR3: TGTGCCAGCAGTCCCAGGGGTCCCTACGAGCAGTACTTC. It is translated as CASSPRGPYEQYF.

This chain links TRBV7-8 with TRBJ2-1; perhaps TRBD1 as D (6 bases). Trimming left V 2 bases short and J 6 bases short, with 14 bases between. CDR3 length: 15 residues. The germline CDR1 and CDR2 sequences are SGHVS and FQNEAQ. For the CDR3, the DNA is TGTGCCAGCAGCTTAAGCAGGGGTATTATCAATGAGCAGTTCTTC. This translates into CASSLSRGIINEQFF.

The rearrangement uses TRBV19 and TRBJ2-5; no definite D call. V shed 8 bases and J shed 2 bases, with 15 bases lying between them. The CDR3 totals 14 residues. Germline V lookup: CDR1 LNHDA, CDR2 SQIVND (reference sequence). DNA of the CDR3: TGTGCCAGTGCCGAGTCGATCCTACAAGAGACCCAGTACTTC. The encoded protein is CASAESILQETQYF. Full variable domain (remainder filled in from reference TRBV19 and TRBJ2-5): DGGITQSPKYLFRKEGQNVTLSCEQNLNHDAMYWYRQDPGQGLRLIYYSQIVNDFQKGDIAEGYSVSREKKESFPLTVTSAQKNPTAFYLCASAESILQETQYFGPGTRLLVL.

The V and J genes are TRBV2 and TRBJ2-1; TRBD2 aligns across 10 bases. CDR1 and CDR2 from the germline V gene are SNHLY and FYNNEI. V shed 4 bases, J shed 3 bases, and the junction held 6 bases outside the gene matches. There are 16 residues in the CDR3. The CDR3 region has the DNA TGTGCCAGCAGTGGTTCTAGCGGGAGAAACTACAATGAGCAGTTCTTC. It codes for CASSGSSGRNYNEQFF.